This T cell receptor beta chain was documented in a study of regulatory T cells in long-lasting Graves disease. Findings and caveats of the study: Persistent cases favored TRBV28, TRBJ1-2 and TRBJ2-5.

This clonotype was observed at least ten times. Its antigen is unidentified. The time point is: newly diagnosed GD, antithyroid drugs for less than 3 months. Generation of the TCR library employed RNA extracted from PBMCs. TCR beta libraries were built with iRepertoire HTBI primers and Arm-PCR of CDR3 regions. One entry per CDR3 protein, called by TCRdb with MiXCR from the multiplex PCR reads. The sample lists approximately 540,000 distinct CDR3 sequences, about 12% seen once, with roughly 8.2% in the top ten. Germline values: CDR1 SGHTA, CDR2 FQGNSA. The CDR3 contains 14 residues. V was clipped by 1 base and J by 5 bases, with 12 bases between them. The sample also formed part of further work on T cells in Graves' hyperthyroidism and ophthalmopathy.

This sample comprised peripheral blood mononuclear cells (PBMCs), obtained at new diagnosis, from a patient treated with antithyroid drugs. The clonotype comes from a young woman with Graves disease. V and J are TRBV7-2 and TRBJ2-7; the D gene is possibly TRBD1 (5 bases). The CDR3: CASSLGPGPNEQYF. The CDR3 DNA follows: TGTGCCAGCAGCTTAGGTCCAGGGCCCAACGAGCAGTACTTC.